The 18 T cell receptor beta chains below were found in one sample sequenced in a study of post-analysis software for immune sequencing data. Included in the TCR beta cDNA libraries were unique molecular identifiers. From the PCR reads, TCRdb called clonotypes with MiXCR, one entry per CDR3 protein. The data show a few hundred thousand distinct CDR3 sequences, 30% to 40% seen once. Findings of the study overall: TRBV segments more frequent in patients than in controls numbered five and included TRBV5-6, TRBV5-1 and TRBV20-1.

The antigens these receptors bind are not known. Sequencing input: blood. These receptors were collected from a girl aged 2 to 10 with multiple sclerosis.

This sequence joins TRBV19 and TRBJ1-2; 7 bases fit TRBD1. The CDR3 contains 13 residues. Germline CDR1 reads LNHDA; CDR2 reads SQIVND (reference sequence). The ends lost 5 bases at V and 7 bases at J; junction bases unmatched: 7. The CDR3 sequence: CASSVQGSSGYTF. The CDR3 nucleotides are TGTGCCAGTAGTGTACAGGGGAGTTCTGGCTACACCTTC.

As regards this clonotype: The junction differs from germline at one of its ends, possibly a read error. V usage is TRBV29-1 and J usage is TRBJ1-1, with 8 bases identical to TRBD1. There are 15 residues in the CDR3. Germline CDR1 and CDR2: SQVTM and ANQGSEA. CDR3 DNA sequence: TGCGGCGTCATCAACAGGGGGTTTATGAACACTGAAGCTTTCTTT. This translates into CGVINRGFMNTEAFF. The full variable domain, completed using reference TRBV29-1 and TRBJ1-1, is SAVISQKPSRDICQRGTSLTIQCQVDSQVTMMFWYRQQPGQSLTLIATANQGSEATYESGFVIDKFPISRPNLTFSTLTVSNMSPEDSSIYLCGVINRGFMNTEAFFGQGTRLTVV.

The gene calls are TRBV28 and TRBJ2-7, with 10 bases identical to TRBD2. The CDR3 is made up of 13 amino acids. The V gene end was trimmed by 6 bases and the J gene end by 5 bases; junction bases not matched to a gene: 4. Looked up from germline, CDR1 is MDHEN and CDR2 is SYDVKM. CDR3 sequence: CASRLSGRNEQYF. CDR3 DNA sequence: TGTGCCAGCAGGCTTAGCGGGAGGAACGAGCAGTACTTC.

CDR3 in DNA: TGCGCCAGCAGGGTAGCGGGGGGAGAGACCCAGTACTTC. It yields the protein CASRVAGGETQYF. The genes are TRBV10-2 and TRBJ2-5; 10 bases map to TRBD2. The V gene end was trimmed by 6 bases and the J gene end by 4 bases; junction bases not matched to a gene: 2. CDR3 size: 13 residues. Germline V CDR1 and CDR2: WSHSY, SAAADI.

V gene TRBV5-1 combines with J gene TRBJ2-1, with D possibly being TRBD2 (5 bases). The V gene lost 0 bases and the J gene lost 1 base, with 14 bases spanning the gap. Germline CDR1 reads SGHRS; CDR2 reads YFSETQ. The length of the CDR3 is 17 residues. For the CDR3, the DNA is TGCGCCAGCAGCTTGGTCGTCCCGGGGTGGTCCTACAATGAGCAGTTCTTC. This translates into CASSLVVPGWSYNEQFF.

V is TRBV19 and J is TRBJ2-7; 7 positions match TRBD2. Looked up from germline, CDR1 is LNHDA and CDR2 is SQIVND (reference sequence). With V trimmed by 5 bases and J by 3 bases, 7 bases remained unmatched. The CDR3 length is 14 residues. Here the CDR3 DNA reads TGTGCCAGTAGTCCGCGACTAGCTGTCTACGAGCAGTACTTC. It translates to CASSPRLAVYEQYF.

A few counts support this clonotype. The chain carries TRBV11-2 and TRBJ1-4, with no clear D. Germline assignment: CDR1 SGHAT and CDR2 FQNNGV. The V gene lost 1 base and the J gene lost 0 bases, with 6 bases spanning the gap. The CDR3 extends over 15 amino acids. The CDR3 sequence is CASSLGRATNEKLFF. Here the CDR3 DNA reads TGTGCCAGCAGCTTAGGAAGGGCAACTAATGAAAAACTGTTTTTT.

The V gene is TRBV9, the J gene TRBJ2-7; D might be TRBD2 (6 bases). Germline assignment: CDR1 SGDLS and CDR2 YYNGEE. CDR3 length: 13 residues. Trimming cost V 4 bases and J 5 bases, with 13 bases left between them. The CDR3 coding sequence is TGTGCCAGCAGCCCCCCGGGAGACCACGAGCAGTACTTC. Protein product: CASSPPGDHEQYF.

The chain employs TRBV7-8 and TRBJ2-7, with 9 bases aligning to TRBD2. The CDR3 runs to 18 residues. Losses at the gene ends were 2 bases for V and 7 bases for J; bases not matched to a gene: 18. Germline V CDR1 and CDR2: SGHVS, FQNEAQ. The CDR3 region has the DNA TGTGCCAGCAGCTTACTGGGACTAGCTTTCATGTCCTACAATGAGCAGTACTTC. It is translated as CASSLLGLAFMSYNEQYF. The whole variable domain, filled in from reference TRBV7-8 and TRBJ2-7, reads GAGVSQSPRYKVAKRGQDVALRCDPISGHVSLFWYQQALGQGPEFLTYFQNEAQLDKSGLPSDRFFAERPEGSVSTLKIQRTQQEDSAVYLCASSLLGLAFMSYNEQYFGPGTRLTVT.

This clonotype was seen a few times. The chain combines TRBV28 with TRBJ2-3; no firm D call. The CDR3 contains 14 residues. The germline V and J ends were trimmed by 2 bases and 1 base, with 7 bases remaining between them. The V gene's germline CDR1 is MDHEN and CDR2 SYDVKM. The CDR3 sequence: CASSLVVRTDTQYF. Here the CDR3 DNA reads TGTGCCAGCAGTTTAGTGGTGCGCACAGATACGCAGTATTTT. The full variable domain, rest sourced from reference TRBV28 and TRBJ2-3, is DVKVTQSSRYLVKRTGEKVFLECVQDMDHENMFWYRQDPGLGLRLIYFSYDVKMKEKGDIPEGYSVSREKKERFSLILESASTNQTSMYLCASSLVVRTDTQYFGPGTRLTVL.

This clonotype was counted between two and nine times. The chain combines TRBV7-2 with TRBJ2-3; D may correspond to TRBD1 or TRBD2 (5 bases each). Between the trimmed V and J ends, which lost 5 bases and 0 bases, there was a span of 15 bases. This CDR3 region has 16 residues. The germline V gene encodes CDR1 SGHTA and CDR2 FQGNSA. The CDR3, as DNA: TGTGCCAGCAGCGCCACGGGGCGACTCAGCACAGATACGCAGTATTTT. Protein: CASSATGRLSTDTQYF.

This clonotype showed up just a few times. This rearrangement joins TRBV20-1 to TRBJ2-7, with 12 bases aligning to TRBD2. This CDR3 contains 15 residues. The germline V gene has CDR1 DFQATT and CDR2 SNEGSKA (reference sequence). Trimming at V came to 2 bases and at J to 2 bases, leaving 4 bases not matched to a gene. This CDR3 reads CSARQTSGSTYEQYF. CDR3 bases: TGCAGTGCTAGACAGACTAGCGGGAGCACCTACGAGCAGTACTTC.

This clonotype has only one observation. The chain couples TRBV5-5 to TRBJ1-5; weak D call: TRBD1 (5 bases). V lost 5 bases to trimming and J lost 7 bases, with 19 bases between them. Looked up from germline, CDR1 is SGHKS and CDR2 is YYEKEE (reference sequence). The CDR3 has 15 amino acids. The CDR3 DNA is TGTGCCAGCAGGTATGGGACGGAGCAGTGGCAGCCCCAGCATTTT. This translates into CASRYGTEQWQPQHF.

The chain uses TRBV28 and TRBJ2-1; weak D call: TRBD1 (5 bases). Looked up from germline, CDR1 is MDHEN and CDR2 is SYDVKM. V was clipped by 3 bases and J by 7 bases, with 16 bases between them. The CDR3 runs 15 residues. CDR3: CASSLEQGWRNEQFF. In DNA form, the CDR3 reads TGTGCCAGCAGTTTGGAGCAGGGATGGCGGAATGAGCAGTTCTTC. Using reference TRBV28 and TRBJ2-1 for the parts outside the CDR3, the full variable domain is DVKVTQSSRYLVKRTGEKVFLECVQDMDHENMFWYRQDPGLGLRLIYFSYDVKMKEKGDIPEGYSVSREKKERFSLILESASTNQTSMYLCASSLEQGWRNEQFFGPGTRLTVL.

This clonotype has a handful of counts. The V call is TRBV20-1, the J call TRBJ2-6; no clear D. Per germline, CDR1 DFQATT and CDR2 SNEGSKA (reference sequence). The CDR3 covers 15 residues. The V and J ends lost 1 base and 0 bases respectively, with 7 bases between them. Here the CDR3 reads CSARGSFSGANVLTF. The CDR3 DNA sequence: TGCAGTGCTAGAGGGAGTTTCTCTGGGGCCAACGTCCTGACTTTC.

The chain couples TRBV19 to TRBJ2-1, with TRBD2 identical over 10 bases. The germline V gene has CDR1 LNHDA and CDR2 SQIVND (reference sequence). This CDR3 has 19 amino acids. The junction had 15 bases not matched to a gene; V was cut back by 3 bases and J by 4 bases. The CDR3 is CASSIYSSGRANRYNEQFF. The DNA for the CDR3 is TGTGCCAGTAGTATCTACTCCAGCGGGAGGGCTAATCGGTACAATGAGCAGTTCTTC.

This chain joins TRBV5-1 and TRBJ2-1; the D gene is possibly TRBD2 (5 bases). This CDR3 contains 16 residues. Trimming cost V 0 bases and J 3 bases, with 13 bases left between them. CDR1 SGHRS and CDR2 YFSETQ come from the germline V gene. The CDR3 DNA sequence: TGCGCCAGCAGCTTGGAATCAGGACTCTACTACAATGAGCAGTTCTTC. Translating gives CASSLESGLYYNEQFF. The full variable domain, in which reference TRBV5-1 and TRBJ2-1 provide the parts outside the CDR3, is KAGVTQTPRYLIKTRGQQVTLSCSPISGHRSVSWYQQTPGQGLQFLFEYFSETQRNKGNFPGRFSGRQFSNSRSEMNVSTLELGDSALYLCASSLESGLYYNEQFFGPGTRLTVL.

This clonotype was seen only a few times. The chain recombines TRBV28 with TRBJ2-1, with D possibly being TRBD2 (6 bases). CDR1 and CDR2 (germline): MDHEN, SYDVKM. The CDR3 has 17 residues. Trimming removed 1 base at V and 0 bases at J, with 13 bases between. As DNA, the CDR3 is TGTGCCAGCAGTTTATTATCGGGAGAGGGCTCCTACAATGAGCAGTTCTTC. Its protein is CASSLLSGEGSYNEQFF.